This T cell receptor beta chain was sequenced during a study of cytomegalovirus exposure and HLA in healthy donors (TCRdb year 2017). Study-wide context: In an earlier analysis of some 610 of the donors, under 300 Gb of sequence data and 117 million unique TCR beta sequences from some 170 million T cells were reported. Roughly 300 gigabases of sequencing data and tens of millions of unique TCR sequences made up an early release that covered over 550 HLA-typed donors. Among the 398 genotyped donors, around 81% belonged to the genetic ancestry cluster associated with self-reported Caucasian donors. The study aimed to test whether signatures of past pathogen exposure could be identified by cataloging public T cell receptors. The study used immunosequencing to profile the T cell repertoires of approximately 650 subjects and linked those repertoires to cytomegalovirus serostatus. Along with the approximately 700-subject first cohort, a separate validation cohort of 120 different subjects was used. High-throughput TCR immunosequencing, statistical association of individual TCRs with disease status, and machine learning were combined to predict cytomegalovirus infection status. A later analysis re-analyzed previously published TCR beta repertoires from 666 donors and added high-resolution HLA genotyping to study TCR occurrence patterns. Rather than drawing on any new phenotypic data, the later analysis identified candidate immune exposures from TCR beta sequences and the way those sequences occurred across donors. An earlier analysis of a few hundred of the donors applied high-throughput TCR beta sequencing to assess whether each TCR beta V gene segment acted as functional or pseudogenic. Donor age, sex, ethnicity and CMV serostatus were collected together with the repertoire data. In a later genetic analysis, genome-wide SNP genotypes for 398 of the 666 donors were used, and that subset was treated as a discovery cohort. Every discovery cohort repertoire had been produced on one sequencing platform. Class I and class II HLA loci were covered by the typing at four-digit resolution. The number of donors typed differed by locus, with 629-630 for A, B, C, DRB1 and DQB1, around 500 for DQA1, over 600 for DPA1, and approximately 470 for DPB1. Four or five DR-DQ haplotypes were treated as single units for association and clustering because of strong linkage in the cohort. Among a few hundred genotyped donors of the cohort, an average of about 240,000 unique TCR beta nucleotide sequences were sequenced per donor, roughly 20% of them non-productive.

The germline V gene sets CDR1 to MDHEN and CDR2 to SYDVKM. Compared with germline, V lacks 4 bases and J lacks 7 bases; bases without a gene match: 6. The CDR3 goes from the cysteine to the phenylalanine over 15 residues. The kept DNA is CDR3 alone, 45 bases in frame from the first base. Comments on this clone: It has no known antigen specificity. Base-call qualities are not available, and no considerably larger clone is one nucleotide away.

The cohort was made up of 500 to 850 healthy bone marrow donors. All cohort members were sampled while nominally healthy, although unrecorded immune exposures were likely present. The donor was CMV seronegative and belonged to the group of around 400 seronegative cohort members. Every donor gave a peripheral blood sample, and the peripheral blood mononuclear cells from that sample were used for TCR beta sequencing. The Qiagen DNeasy Blood Extraction Kit was used to extract genomic DNA from the blood cell samples. Libraries came from the immunoSEQ multiplex PCR assay. For the multiplex PCR, a mixture combining 60 forward primers for TCR Vbeta segments and 13 reverse primers for TCR Jbeta segments was used. The CDR3 region of rearranged TCR beta genes was amplified from genomic DNA by a multiplex PCR assay. Amplified TCR beta libraries were sequenced as 87-base-pair reads on the Illumina HiSeq System. The paper's processing steps were these. In a later analysis, roughly 80 million unique TCR beta chains were counted across the approximately 640 repertoires, and about 9.9 million of these chains were shared by at least two donors. Raw reads were error-corrected and collapsed into unique sequences with a nearest-neighbor algorithm that merged closely related sequences to remove PCR and sequencing errors. To assign V, D and J gene segments, CDR3 sequences were aligned to IMGT reference sequences. For a sequence to be retained, at least a six-nucleotide match to both a V gene segment and a J gene segment was required. Rearrangements were classified as productive when the CDR3 lacked stop codons and remained in frame with V and J, and all other rearrangements were classified as non-productive. CDR3 was defined according to IMGT convention as the region running from the second conserved V-encoded cysteine to the conserved J-encoded phenylalanine. Sequences without an unambiguous match to a single V gene segment were excluded from the earlier analysis of a few hundred of the donors. An earlier analysis of roughly 590 of the donors called V segments functional above 56.7% productive rearrangements and segregating when the between-donor standard deviation exceeded 5%. To diagnose cytomegalovirus status from the catalog of TCR beta chain sequences, a statistical classification framework was built. A later analysis assigned V and J genes by comparing TCR nucleotide sequences with IMGT/GENE-DB human TR gene sequences. Using the TCRdist pipeline, a later analysis assigned CDR3 sequences along with most-parsimonious VDJ recombination scenarios. In a later analysis, each TCR beta chain was defined by its CDR3 amino acid sequence together with its V-gene family, and reads lacking a unique V-gene family were excluded. As a way to deal with suspected cross-contamination and a sequencing artifact, a later analysis dropped hundreds of nucleotide sequences that were highly shared and had low generation probability. In a later analysis, a clonal expansion index for each public chain was calculated from normalized within-repertoire ranks of inferred template counts. A later analysis computed generation probabilities with a VDJ recombination model fitted to out-of-frame rearrangements, and checked the results against IGoR. In a later analysis, hypergeometric tests were used to score TCR-TCR, TCR-HLA and TCR-CMV co-occurrence, with a repertoire-size bias correction applied to TCR pairs. In a later analysis, false discovery rates were estimated by permuting HLA or CMV assignments 20 times. A later analysis grouped co-occurring TCRs with DBSCAN, adding TCRdist sequence similarity when clustering within HLA-allele-positive subsets. Repertoires with fewer than 30,000 or more than 120,000 public chains were left out of co-occurrence clustering, as were five repertoires with anomalous nucleotide sharing. TCRdb carries this immuneACCESS record with in-frame sequences only. Its versions omit some clonotypes, under half of them owing to an unresolved V gene in the studies checked, with the rest unexplained. V and J calls and clone size come straight from that table; D and trimming were deduced from the DNA. The table for this sample lists 150,000 to 200,000 clones; about 81% of them were counted only once. About 1.8% of the sample comes from the top ten.

Points the paper makes about the study in general: A group of highly shared sequence variants was considered likely to be a technical artifact of the sequencing pipeline. Presence/absence analyses assumed roughly uniform sequencing depth across donors, an assumption that may not hold. In this cohort, only TCR beta chains were sequenced, and detectable features were limited by the absence of alpha or paired-chain data. In a later analysis, most CMV-associated TCR beta chains were found to appear HLA-restricted, with HLA associations seemingly driven largely by CMV exposure. Several of the top co-occurrence clusters appeared to be linked to parvovirus B19, influenza, CMV and Epstein-Barr virus, according to a later analysis. Most TCR sequences were observed very rarely across donors, whereas some public TCRs were present in many individuals. Specific HLA alleles were associated with 16,951 TCR beta sequences at a false discovery rate of 0.05 in a later analysis. In a later analysis, TCR association rates were found to vary across HLA loci, with the most associated TCRs seen for DRB1 alleles and the fewest for HLA-C alleles. Three of the identified cytomegalovirus-associated TCR beta chains were confirmed in vitro to be specific for cytomegalovirus antigens. Because HLA typing was unavailable for some donors at each locus, only the typed subset was used in association tests. Compared with equally common non-associated chains, HLA-associated TCR beta chains in a later analysis were more clonally expanded and had lower generation probabilities. The study listed 150 to 200 TCR beta chains as associated with cytomegalovirus. A later genetic analysis associated a missense DCLRE1C variant with V-gene and J-gene trimming of TCR beta chains, and an independent cohort replicated the association. The 87-base-pair reads could not distinguish some IMGT-functional V segments, including TRBV6-2 and TRBV6-3, so those segments were excluded. Broadly in line with IMGT annotations, most TCR beta V segments showed up in productive rearrangements about 87% or about 30% of the time in an earlier analysis of around 600 of the donors. Cytomegalovirus status was reported to be diagnosed by the classifier with high specificity and sensitivity in both the original and validation cohorts. A further reported finding was that TCR beta sequences accurately predicted the HLA-A and HLA-B alleles for most subjects in the first cohort. In a later genetic analysis, fewer N-insertions in productive TCRs were reported among donors in an Asian-associated ancestry cluster than the approximately 710-donor mean. Because counts were too low, roughly 16 rarely observed V segments, including chromosome 9 orphons, were excluded from the earlier analysis of 587 of the donors. Linkage disequilibrium might explain the correlated functional status among segregating V segments, but an unknown experimental factor could not be excluded. When HLA alleles, especially DR and DQ, strongly co-occurred, attributing TCR associations to individual alleles was difficult. It was suggested by the authors that the approach could potentially be generalized to other disease states and immunological phenotypes. CMV serostatus was the only immune exposure information available for the cohort.

The sequence derives from a man aged 18 to 29 in good health and CMV-seronegative. Sequenced: PBMCs. This chain joins TRBV28 to TRBJ1-4; a stretch of 10 junction bases matches TRBD1. The DNA sequence follows: TGTGCCAGCAGTTCGCCCGGGACAGGGGTTGAAAAACTGTTTTTT. Translated, this is CASSSPGTGVEKLFF.